Reported below is one T cell receptor beta chain. Many counts were recorded for this clonotype. The target of this receptor is not known. Qualities for individual bases were not recorded, and no much larger clone is one base off. V loses 4 bases at its end and J loses 4 bases; junction bases beyond the gene matches: 1. CDR1 and CDR2 were assigned from the germline V gene as SQVTM and ANQGSEA. Inclusive of the bounding cysteine and phenylalanine, the CDR3 is 14 residues long. Kept here is only the CDR3 DNA, which spans 42 bases and is read in frame from base 1. Every donor was a healthy Caucasian. The twin cohort consisted of three pairs of female monozygotic twins, all aged about 18 to 29 years. Peripheral blood mononuclear cells were used as the source from which RNA for TCR libraries was isolated. The data belong to a study of identical twins (dated by TCRdb to 2015 to 2016). About the study as a whole: TCR alpha and beta repertoires from monozygotic twins, unrelated adults of various ages and cord blood were deep-sequenced to test whether fetal clonotypes persist. Replicate twin experiments were performed at different times using different library preparation protocols to rule out contamination. Study-wide findings and limitations: Zero-insertion analyses could be partly confounded by invariant T cells such as MAIT and iNKT, though diverse VJ usage argued against such confounding for most clonotypes. In monozygotic twins, recombination models systematically underestimated out-of-frame TCR alpha sharing, but the models matched the sharing seen between unrelated individuals. Abundant cord blood beta clonotypes had fewer insertions, young adult naive repertoires showed a similar but weaker trend, and memory repertoires showed no such trend. In beta out-of-frame sequences, excess twin sharing was weaker, because having fewer shared sequences lowered the signal-to-noise ratio. Compared with coincidental sharing between unrelated individuals, out-of-frame TCR alpha sequences shared between twins showed an excess of sequences with low generation probability. Because the same donors could not be followed over many years, conclusions were based on cross-sectional statistical analysis.

Library construction relied on 5' RACE. The run used an Illumina HiSeq 2000. Template switching introduced a universal primer binding site; the final cDNA contained a unique molecular identifier, enabling accurate counting of TCR cDNA molecules. Specific primers in the conserved constant-segment region were used to synthesize first-strand cDNA for TCR alpha and beta chains. To control for contamination, every cDNA library was double barcoded, receiving both a SMART-Mk sample barcode and Illumina barcodes. Two successive PCR steps introduced TruSeq adapter sequences along with Illumina sample barcodes. The Illumina HiSeq platform was used with custom primers to sequence TCR alpha and beta cDNA libraries. The source study handled its data this way. Unique molecular identifiers were extracted from raw reads with MiGEC, and CDR3 positions were determined with MiXCR. For each individual, recombination models were inferred using an EM algorithm with the repgenHMM and IGoR tools. Shared clonotypes were analyzed with the tcR package in R, and sharing was normalized by the product of cloneset sizes. To study raw recombination without the effects of thymic and clonal selection, out-of-frame nonproductive sequences were analyzed. TCRdb took the public reads, trimmed them with fastp at Q25, ran MiXCR for clone calling and kept in-frame beta chains. Here each entry gathers all rows of one CDR3 protein and keeps the most common genes and DNA. The V and J calls were not made by the authors but by TCRdb's processing. In this sample the table shows 690,000 or so distinct CDR3 sequences, around 8.3% of which occur a single time. The ten largest clones take up more than 0.75% of the sample.

The same sample was also used in a study of yellow fever vaccine responses in identical twins. The other study reports the following: The T cell response to vaccination in identical twins was reported by the authors to appear partly convergent and partly personalized. In the study, vaccine-responding T cell clones were precisely tracked in identical twins.

Recombination joined TRBV29-1 with TRBJ2-3; TRBD2 lines up with 14 middle nucleotides. Material: PBMCs. This receptor was identified in a woman under 30 in good health. CDR3 loop: CSVAGLAGADTQYF. In nucleotide form, the sequence is TGCAGCGTTGCGGGACTAGCGGGAGCAGATACGCAGTATTTT.